There are many counts of the clone carrying this T cell receptor (beta chain). The antigen remains unidentified. After constant-region reverse-primer amplification, full-length variable regions underwent semi-nested PCR with Nested Universal Primer A. TCRdb re-called the 5' RACE reads through MiXCR, storing one row per CDR3 protein. The sample includes 46,000 or so distinct CDR3 sequences, over 20% of them seen just once. The CDR3 contains 14 residues. The germline V gene encodes CDR1 SGHRS and CDR2 YFSETQ. V lost 4 bases to trimming and J lost 8 bases; unmatched junction nucleotides: 6. Notes on the study in general: The larger-cohort validation was restricted to a single TCR beta V-J rearrangement rather than whole repertoires.

Cells sorted as Tregs were CD4+, CD25+ and CD127-/low. This clonotype was obtained from a female donor with breast cancer. Material for sequencing was Tregs sorted from a lymph node. This rearrangement joins TRBV5-1 to TRBJ2-1; TRBD2 agrees at 10 bases. DNA for the CDR3: TGCGCCAGCAGCCCCCTAGCGGGAGACGATGAGCAGTTCTTC. As protein: CASSPLAGDDEQFF.